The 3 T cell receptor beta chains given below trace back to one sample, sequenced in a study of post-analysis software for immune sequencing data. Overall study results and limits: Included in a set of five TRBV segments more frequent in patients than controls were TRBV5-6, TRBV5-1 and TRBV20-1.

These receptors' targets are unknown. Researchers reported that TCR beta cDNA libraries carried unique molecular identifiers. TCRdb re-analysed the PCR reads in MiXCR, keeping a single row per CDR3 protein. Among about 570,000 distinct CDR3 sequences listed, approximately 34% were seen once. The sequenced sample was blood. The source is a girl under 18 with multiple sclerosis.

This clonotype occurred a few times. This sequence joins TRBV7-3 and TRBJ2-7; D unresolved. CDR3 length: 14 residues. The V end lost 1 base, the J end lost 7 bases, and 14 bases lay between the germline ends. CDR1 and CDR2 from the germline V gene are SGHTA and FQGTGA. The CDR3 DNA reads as TGTGCCAGCAGCTTAAATGCGGTCCTAGGGGAGCAGTACTTC. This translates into CASSLNAVLGEQYF.

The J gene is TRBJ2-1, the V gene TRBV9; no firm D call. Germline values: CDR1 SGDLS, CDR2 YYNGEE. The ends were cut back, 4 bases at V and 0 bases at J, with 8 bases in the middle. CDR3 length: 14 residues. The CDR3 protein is CASSPGPSYNEQFF. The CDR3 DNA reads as TGTGCCAGCAGCCCCGGTCCCTCCTACAATGAGCAGTTCTTC.

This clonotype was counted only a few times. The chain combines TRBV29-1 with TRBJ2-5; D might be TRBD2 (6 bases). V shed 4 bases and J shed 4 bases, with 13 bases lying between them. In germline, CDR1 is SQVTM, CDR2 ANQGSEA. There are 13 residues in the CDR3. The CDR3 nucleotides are TGCAGCGTTGGAGTCGGGGGTGGAGAGACCCAGTACTTC. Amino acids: CSVGVGGGETQYF.